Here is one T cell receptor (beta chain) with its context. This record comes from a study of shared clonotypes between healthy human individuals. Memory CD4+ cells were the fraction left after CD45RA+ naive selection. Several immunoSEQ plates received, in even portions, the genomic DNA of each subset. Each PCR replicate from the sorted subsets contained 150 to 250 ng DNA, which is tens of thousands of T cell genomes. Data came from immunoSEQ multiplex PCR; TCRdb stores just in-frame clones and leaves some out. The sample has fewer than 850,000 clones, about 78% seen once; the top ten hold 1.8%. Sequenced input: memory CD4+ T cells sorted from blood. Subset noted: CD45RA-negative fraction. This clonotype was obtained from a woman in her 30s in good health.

The CDR3, as DNA: TGTGCCAGCAGCTTAACACAGTCAGGGCAGTACTTC. Its translation: CASSLTQSGQYF. The chain is built from TRBV11-2 and TRBJ2-7; no clear D gene. Trimming pared 2 bases from V and 9 bases from J, leaving 11 bases between. The CDR3 has 12 residues. Germline V gene sequence: CDR1 SGHAT, CDR2 FQNNGV.